The present T cell receptor (beta chain) was sequenced within a study of blood T cells in healthy people across ages. This clonotype appeared many times. Its target is not known. CDR1 SGHRS and CDR2 YFSETQ come from the germline V gene. There are 14 residues in the CDR3. The V and J ends lost 4 bases and 6 bases, in that order; junction bases with no gene match: 7. Donors gave 8.5 to 10 milliliters of peripheral blood apiece. PBMCs were isolated at a quantity of at least 6 million per sample. Findings and caveats of the study: In long-lived donors, naive CD4+ cell counts and diversity exceeded those of aged donors.

Through a sample-barcoded 5' primer and a J-beta primer mix, a second PCR was run for 7 to 11 cycles. A template-switch adaptor containing 12 random nucleotides labeled each cDNA molecule. TCRdb processed the 5' RACE reads anew with MiXCR; each CDR3 protein has one entry. The sample includes about 640,000 distinct CDR3 sequences, around three fifths seen only once; the top ten take over 30%. Material: blood. The receptor was isolated from a man aged 55 to 70 in good health. The chain recombines TRBV5-1 with TRBJ2-3; 8 bases match TRBD2. CDR3: CASSLGLGGDTQYF. The CDR3 DNA follows: TGCGCCAGCAGCCTGGGACTAGGGGGGGATACGCAGTATTTT. Using reference TRBV5-1 and TRBJ2-3 for the parts outside the CDR3, the full variable domain is KAGVTQTPRYLIKTRGQQVTLSCSPISGHRSVSWYQQTPGQGLQFLFEYFSETQRNKGNFPGRFSGRQFSNSRSEMNVSTLELGDSALYLCASSLGLGGDTQYFGPGTRLTVL.